These 18 T cell receptor beta chains were sequenced from one sample in a study of blood T cell repertoires in COVID-19. The data were produced by immunoSEQ multiplex PCR, yet TCRdb's version contains in-frame clones alone and is incomplete. Seen here are more than 85,000 clones, around nine tenths observed once, and the top ten hold approximately 4.9%. Sequencing used peripheral blood. These receptors all come from a man between 65 and 85 years old with acute or convalescent COVID-19.

The rearrangement links TRBV5-4 to TRBJ2-5; 9 nucleotides match TRBD1. Germline values: CDR1 SGHNT, CDR2 YYREEE (reference sequence). CDR3 length equals 13 residues. V lost 3 bases to trimming and J lost 5 bases; unmatched junction nucleotides: 2. The CDR3 DNA reads as TGTGCCAGCAGCTGGACAGGGGATGAGACCCAGTACTTC. Translating it yields CASSWTGDETQYF.

V usage is TRBV7-2 and J usage is TRBJ1-6; 9 bases fit TRBD1. The CDR3 length is 15 residues. Germline V lookup: CDR1 SGHTA, CDR2 FQGNSA. V lost 5 bases, J lost 10 bases, and 9 bases stayed unmatched. As DNA, the CDR3 is TGTGCCAGCAGCATTCGGACAGGGGAAGGATCACCCCTCCACTTT. This translates into CASSIRTGEGSPLHF.

The chain recombines TRBV2 with TRBJ1-3; D is uncertain. Germline V gives CDR1 SNHLY, CDR2 FYNNEI. The CDR3 contains 13 residues. V lost 5 bases to trimming and J lost 9 bases, with 14 bases between them. As DNA, the CDR3 is TGTGCCAGCAGTTCGCAGGACCGGGGCACCATATATTTT. Protein: CASSSQDRGTIYF.

The chain recombines TRBV7-9 with TRBJ1-1, with D perhaps TRBD1 (6 bases). The CDR3 is made up of 13 amino acids. V lost 1 base and J 11 bases, leaving 14 bases between the germline ends. The germline CDR1 and CDR2 sequences are SEHNR and FQNEAQ (reference sequence). The CDR3 bases are TGTGCCAGCAGCTTAGAGAGGGACACTGGGGCTTTCTTT. Translated, it gives CASSLERDTGAFF.

The CDR3 region has the DNA TGTGCCAGTACCCTCGGGGCTAGCGGGGAAGGGACCCAGTACTTC. Translation gives CASTLGASGEGTQYF. The V gene is TRBV19, the J gene TRBJ2-5; 9 bases map to TRBD2. The V gene end was trimmed by 7 bases and the J gene end by 7 bases; junction bases not matched to a gene: 13. From germline, CDR1 is LNHDA and CDR2 SQIVND (reference sequence). The CDR3 covers 15 residues.

The rearrangement links TRBV5-1 to TRBJ1-6; 8 bases match TRBD1. With 0 bases clipped from V and 6 bases from J, the junction kept 2 bases outside the gene matches. The CDR3 runs to 15 residues. CDR1 is SGHRS, CDR2 YFSETQ, per germline. The CDR3, as DNA: TGCGCCAGCAGCTTGGGGACAGGGTCTAATTCACCCCTCCACTTT. As protein: CASSLGTGSNSPLHF. The full variable domain, in which reference TRBV5-1 and TRBJ1-6 provide the parts outside the CDR3, is KAGVTQTPRYLIKTRGQQVTLSCSPISGHRSVSWYQQTPGQGLQFLFEYFSETQRNKGNFPGRFSGRQFSNSRSEMNVSTLELGDSALYLCASSLGTGSNSPLHFGNGTRLTVT.

This chain links TRBV5-1 with TRBJ1-1, with 7 bases that match TRBD1. Looked up from germline, CDR1 is SGHRS and CDR2 is YFSETQ. The CDR3 consists of 14 residues. The J segment lost 1 base and the V segment lost 4 bases, leaving 4 bases of the junction unmatched. The CDR3 is CASSQQGRNTEAFF. CDR3 DNA: TGCGCCAGCAGCCAACAGGGGAGGAACACTGAAGCTTTCTTT.

The chain is built from TRBV6-5 and TRBJ2-2; 7 bases line up with TRBD1. CDR3 length equals 15 residues. CDR1 and CDR2 from the germline V gene are MNHEY and SVGAGI. Trimming cost V 7 bases and J 6 bases; bases outside gene matches: 11. DNA for the CDR3: TGTGCCAGCACCGTGACAGGGAACGTCGCCGGGGAGCTGTTTTTT. Its translation: CASTVTGNVAGELFF.

V and J are TRBV24-1 and TRBJ2-3, with D perhaps matching TRBD2 (5 bases). V shed 2 bases and J shed 0 bases, with 8 bases lying between them. The V gene's germline CDR1 is KGHDR and CDR2 SFDVKD. CDR3 size: 15 residues. CDR3 DNA: TGTGCCACCAGTGATTCACTAGGGAGCACAGATACGCAGTATTTT. It codes for CATSDSLGSTDTQYF.

This clone was found once. This chain connects TRBV5-1 to TRBJ1-2, with TRBD1 identical over 8 bases. The germline CDR1 and CDR2 sequences are SGHRS and YFSETQ. Losses at the gene ends were 4 bases for V and 7 bases for J; bases not matched to a gene: 9. This CDR3 comprises 14 residues. This CDR3 reads CASSSGQGALGYTF. The CDR3 DNA is TGCGCCAGCAGCAGTGGCCAGGGGGCGCTTGGCTACACCTTC.

This clone has just a few counts. J is TRBJ1-5 and V is TRBV30, with a tentative D call TRBD1 (5 bases). V lost 0 bases, J lost 5 bases, and 14 bases lay in between. Germline V gene data show CDR1 as GTSNPN and CDR2 as SVGIG (reference sequence). The CDR3 has 15 amino acids. The CDR3 loop reads CAWSVKGLGDQPQHF. CDR3 coding DNA: TGTGCCTGGAGTGTCAAGGGACTTGGCGATCAGCCCCAGCATTTT. The complete variable domain, with remaining parts taken from reference TRBV30 and TRBJ1-5, reads SQTIHQWPATLVQPVGSPLSLECTVEGTSNPNLYWYRQAAGRGLQLLFYSVGIGQISSEVPQNLSASRPQDRQFILSSKKLLLSDSGFYLCAWSVKGLGDQPQHFGDGTRLSIL.

The chain employs TRBV6-6 and TRBJ1-1; 8 nucleotides agree with TRBD1. Germline V gives CDR1 MNHNY, CDR2 SVGAGI (reference sequence). J gave up 5 bases and V 6 bases, and 11 bases lay outside the gene matches. The CDR3 sequence is 15 residues long. This CDR3 reads CASRLQQGARTEAFF. Here the CDR3 DNA reads TGTGCCAGCAGACTACAGCAGGGGGCGAGGACTGAAGCTTTCTTT.

V usage is TRBV28 and J usage is TRBJ1-2; D is uncertain. The CDR3 loop spans 14 amino acids. Deletions cut 3 bases from V and 0 bases from J, with 8 bases between. Germline assignment: CDR1 MDHEN and CDR2 SYDVKM. CDR3 loop: CASSFGQANYGYTF. The CDR3 coding sequence is TGTGCCAGCAGTTTTGGGCAGGCTAACTATGGCTACACCTTC.

The chain has TRBV6-5 and TRBJ2-5; 7 bases are a match to TRBD1. Trimming cost V 6 bases and J 3 bases; bases outside gene matches: 7. The CDR3 length is 14 residues. Germline assignment: CDR1 MNHEY and CDR2 SVGAGI. CDR3 DNA sequence: TGTGCCAGCAGCTCAGGGACAGCCGAAGAGACCCAGTACTTC. Protein sequence: CASSSGTAEETQYF.

The chain carries TRBV11-2 and TRBJ2-1; the D gene is possibly TRBD2 (7 bases). CDR1 is SGHAT and CDR2 is FQNNGV in the germline V gene. The V end was cut by 1 base, the J end by 0 bases, with 10 bases between. This CDR3 comprises 16 residues. CDR3 DNA: TGTGCCAGCAGCTTAGCGGGGGGCCGCTCCTACAATGAGCAGTTCTTC. Translation: CASSLAGGRSYNEQFF.

The chain employs TRBV5-4 and TRBJ2-5; 7 bases align to TRBD1. This CDR3 is 15 amino acids long. Germline V CDR1 and CDR2: SGHNT, YYREEE (reference sequence). Trimming took 2 bases from V and 4 from J; bases not matched to a gene: 8. In DNA, the CDR3 is TGTGCCAGCAGCTTACAACAGGGGAAGGCAGAGACCCAGTACTTC. This encodes CASSLQQGKAETQYF.

The chain combines TRBV19 with TRBJ2-3; 7 bases are a match to TRBD2. The CDR3 extends over 12 amino acids. Germline assignment: CDR1 LNHDA and CDR2 SQIVND (reference sequence). The ends lost 8 bases at V and 4 bases at J; junction bases unmatched: 3. CDR3 loop: CASGGGADTQYF. Here the CDR3 DNA reads TGTGCCAGTGGGGGGGGAGCAGATACGCAGTATTTT. Together with reference TRBV19 and TRBJ2-3, the CDR3 gives the full variable domain: DGGITQSPKYLFRKEGQNVTLSCEQNLNHDAMYWYRQDPGQGLRLIYYSQIVNDFQKGDIAEGYSVSREKKESFPLTVTSAQKNPTAFYLCASGGGADTQYFGPGTRLTVL.

The chain is built from TRBV9 and TRBJ2-5; 7 bases map to TRBD1. Trimming at V came to 4 bases and at J to 5 bases, leaving 5 bases not matched to a gene. CDR3 length: 13 residues. Per the germline V gene, CDR1 is SGDLS and CDR2 is YYNGEE. The CDR3 DNA reads as TGTGCCAGCAGCCCCAGACAGGGCGAGACCCAGTACTTC. Its translation: CASSPRQGETQYF.